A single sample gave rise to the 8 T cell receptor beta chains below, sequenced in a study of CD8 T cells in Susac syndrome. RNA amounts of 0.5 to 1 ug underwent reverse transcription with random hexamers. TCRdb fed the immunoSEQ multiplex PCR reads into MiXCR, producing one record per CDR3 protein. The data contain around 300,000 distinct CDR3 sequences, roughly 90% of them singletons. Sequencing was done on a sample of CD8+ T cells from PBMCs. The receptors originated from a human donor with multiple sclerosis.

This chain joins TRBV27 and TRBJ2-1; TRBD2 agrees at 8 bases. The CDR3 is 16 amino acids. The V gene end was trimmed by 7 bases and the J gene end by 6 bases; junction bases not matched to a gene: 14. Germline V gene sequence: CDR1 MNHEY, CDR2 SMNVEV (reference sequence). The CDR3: CASTLYGGVSSNEQFF. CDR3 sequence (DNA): TGTGCCAGCACCCTGTACGGGGGGGTGAGCAGCAATGAGCAGTTCTTC.

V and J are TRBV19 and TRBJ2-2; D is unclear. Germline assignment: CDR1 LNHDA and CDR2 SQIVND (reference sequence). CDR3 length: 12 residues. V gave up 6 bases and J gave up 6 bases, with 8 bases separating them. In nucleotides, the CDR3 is TGTGCCAGTAGGTTGTCCGCCGGGGAGCTGTTTTTT. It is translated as CASRLSAGELFF.

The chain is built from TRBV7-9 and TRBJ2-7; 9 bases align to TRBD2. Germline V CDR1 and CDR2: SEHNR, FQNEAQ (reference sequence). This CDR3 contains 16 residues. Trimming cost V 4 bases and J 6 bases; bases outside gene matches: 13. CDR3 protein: CASSSGVAGVSREQYF. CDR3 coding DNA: TGTGCCAGCAGCTCGGGGGTAGCGGGAGTCTCCCGCGAGCAGTACTTC. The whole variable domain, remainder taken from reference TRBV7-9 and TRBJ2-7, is DTGVSQNPRHKITKRGQNVTFRCDPISEHNRLYWYRQTLGQGPEFLTYFQNEAQLEKSRLLSDRFSAERPKGSFSTLEIQRTEQGDSAMYLCASSSGVAGVSREQYFGPGTRLTVT.

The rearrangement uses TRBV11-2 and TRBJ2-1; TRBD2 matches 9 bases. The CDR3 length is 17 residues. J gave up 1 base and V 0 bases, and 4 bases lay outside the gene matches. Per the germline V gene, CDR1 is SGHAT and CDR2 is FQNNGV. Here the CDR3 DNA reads TGTGCCAGCAGCTTAGAGGCTCTAGCGGGGTCCTACAATGAGCAGTTCTTC. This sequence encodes CASSLEALAGSYNEQFF.

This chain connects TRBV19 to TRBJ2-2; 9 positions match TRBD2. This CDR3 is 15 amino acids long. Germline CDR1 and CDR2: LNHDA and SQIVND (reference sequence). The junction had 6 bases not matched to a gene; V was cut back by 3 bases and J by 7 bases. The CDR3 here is CASSIAGGRNGELFF. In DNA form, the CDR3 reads TGTGCCAGTAGTATTGCGGGAGGGCGGAACGGGGAGCTGTTTTTT.

CDR3 DNA: TGCAGCGTTGAAGATTTGGAGCAGGGGCACACTGAAGCTTTCTTT. Translating it yields CSVEDLEQGHTEAFF. The gene calls are TRBV29-1 and TRBJ1-1; the D gene is possibly TRBD1 (6 bases). Looked up from germline, CDR1 is SQVTM and CDR2 is ANQGSEA. With 0 bases removed from V and 3 bases from J, the gap between germline ends came to 14 bases. The CDR3 is made up of 15 amino acids.

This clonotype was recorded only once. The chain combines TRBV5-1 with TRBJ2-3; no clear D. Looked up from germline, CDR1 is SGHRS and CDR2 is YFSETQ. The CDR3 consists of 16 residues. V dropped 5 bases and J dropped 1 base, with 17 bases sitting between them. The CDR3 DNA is TGCGCCAGCAGTTTGCTCATCGACACCCGCACAGATACGCAGTATTTT. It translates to CASSLLIDTRTDTQYF.

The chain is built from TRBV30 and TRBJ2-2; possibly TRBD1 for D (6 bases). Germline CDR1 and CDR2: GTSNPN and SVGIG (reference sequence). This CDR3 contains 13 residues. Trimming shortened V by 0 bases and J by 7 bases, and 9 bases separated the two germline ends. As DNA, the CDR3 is TGTGCCTGGAGTGTAGGGGGAGTCGGGGAGCTGTTTTTT. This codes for CAWSVGGVGELFF.